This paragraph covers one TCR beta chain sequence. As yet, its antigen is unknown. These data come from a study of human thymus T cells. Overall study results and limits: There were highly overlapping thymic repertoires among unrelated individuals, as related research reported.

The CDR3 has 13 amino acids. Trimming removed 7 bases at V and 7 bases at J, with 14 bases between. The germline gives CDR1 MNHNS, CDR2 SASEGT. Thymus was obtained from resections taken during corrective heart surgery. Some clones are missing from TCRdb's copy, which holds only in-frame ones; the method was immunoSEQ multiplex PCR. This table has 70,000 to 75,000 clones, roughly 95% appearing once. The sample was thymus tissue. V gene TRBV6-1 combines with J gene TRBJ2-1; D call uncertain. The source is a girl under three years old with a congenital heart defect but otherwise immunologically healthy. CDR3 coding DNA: TGTGCCAGCAAGACTGGCTATGGGAATGAGCAGTTCTTC. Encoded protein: CASKTGYGNEQFF.